This T cell receptor beta chain is drawn from a study of cytomegalovirus exposure and HLA in healthy donors. The wider study: Early release data held 85 million or so unique TCRs from HLA-typed donors.

13 Jbeta primers and 60 Vbeta primers were used for the PCR. Method: immunoSEQ multiplex PCR; TCRdb's copy keeps in-frame clones and lacks some. The sample holds around 100,000 clones, about 74% seen once. Notes on this clone: Its specificity is not known.

Study results and limitations: TCR beta chains numbering more than 150 were designated cytomegalovirus-associated. As was reported, the classifier diagnosed cytomegalovirus status with high specificity and sensitivity. The availability of immune exposure information extended only to CMV serostatus.

This CDR3 has 16 amino acids. Germline V CDR1 and CDR2: MNHNS, SASEGT. Trimming at V came to 2 bases and at J to 0 bases, leaving 6 bases not matched to a gene. Sequenced sample: PBMCs. The chain has TRBV6-1 and TRBJ2-7; 8 positions agree with TRBD2. The clonotype was recovered from a woman aged 18 to 35 in good health and CMV-seropositive. CDR3 nucleotides: TGTGCCAGCAGTGAACTTACTAGCGGAAGCTCCTACGAGCAGTACTTC. This codes for CASSELTSGSSYEQYF.